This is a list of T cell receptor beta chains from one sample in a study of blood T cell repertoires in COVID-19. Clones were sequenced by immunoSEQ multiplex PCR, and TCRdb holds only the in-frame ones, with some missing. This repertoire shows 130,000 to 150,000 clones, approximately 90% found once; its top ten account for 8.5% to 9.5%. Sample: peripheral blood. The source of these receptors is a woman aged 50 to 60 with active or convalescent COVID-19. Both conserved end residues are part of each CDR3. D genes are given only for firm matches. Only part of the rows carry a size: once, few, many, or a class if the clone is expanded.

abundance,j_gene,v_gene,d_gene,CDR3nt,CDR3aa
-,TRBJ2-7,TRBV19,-,TGTGCCAGTAGTATTCGGATTGTGGGGACATCGGTCTACGAGCAGTACTTC,CASSIRIVGTSVYEQYF
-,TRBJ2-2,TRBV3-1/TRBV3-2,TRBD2,TGTGCCAGCAGCCAAGTGGGCGGGAGCGCCTACACCGGGGAGCTGTTTTTT,CASSQVGGSAYTGELFF
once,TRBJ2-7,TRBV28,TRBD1,TGTGCCAGCAGTTTTATGGGACAGGGATCGAGGGAGCAGTACTTC,CASSFMGQGSREQYF
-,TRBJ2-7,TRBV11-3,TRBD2,TGTGCCAGCAGCCGGGGAGGGACCACCTCTCCGGGGGAGCAGTACTTC,CASSRGGTTSPGEQYF
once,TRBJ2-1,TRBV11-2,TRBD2,TGTGCCAGCAGCACGCGGGGCGGGGGGGCCCGTGAGCAGTTCTTC,CASSTRGGGAREQFF
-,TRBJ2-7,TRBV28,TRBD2,TGTGCCAGCAGGCGACTAGCGGGAGGATACGAGCAGTACTTC,CASRRLAGGYEQYF
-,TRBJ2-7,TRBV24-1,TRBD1,TGTGCCACCAGTGACCCGGGACAGGGCTCCTACGAGCAGTACTTC,CATSDPGQGSYEQYF
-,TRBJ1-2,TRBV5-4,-,TGTGCCAGCAGCTTGAGCAGGACAGAGCCATATTATGGCTACACCTTC,CASSLSRTEPYYGYTF
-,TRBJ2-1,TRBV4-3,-,TGCGCCAGCAGCCAAGAGTTAAGGGGTGAGCAGTTCTTC,CASSQELRGEQFF
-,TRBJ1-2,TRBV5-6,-,TGTGCCAGCAGCTTTAGTGATGGCTACACCTTC,CASSFSDGYTF
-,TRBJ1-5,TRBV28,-,TGTGCCAGCAGTGTCCTTTCTAGCAATCAGCCCCAGCATTTT,CASSVLSSNQPQHF
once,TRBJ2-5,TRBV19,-,TGTGCCAGTAGTATTGGGAACAGGGTTGAGACCCAGTACTTC,CASSIGNRVETQYF
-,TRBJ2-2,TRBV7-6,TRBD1,TGTGCCAGCAGCCTCGGGACAGGGTACACCGGGGAGCTGTTTTTT,CASSLGTGYTGELFF
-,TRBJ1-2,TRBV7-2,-,TGTGCCAGCAGCTTAGCGTGGGCACAGGATGACTATGGCTACACCTTC,CASSLAWAQDDYGYTF
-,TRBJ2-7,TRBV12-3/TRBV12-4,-,TGTGCCAGCACTTCTAGGGGGAGATCCGAGCAGTACTTC,CASTSRGRSEQYF
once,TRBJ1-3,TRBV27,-,TGTGCCAGCAGATACTCCTCTGGAAACACCATATATTTT,CASRYSSGNTIYF
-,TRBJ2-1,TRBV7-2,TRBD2,TGTGCCAGCAGCTTCGAGGCGGGAGTAATGACTGAGCAGTTCTTC,CASSFEAGVMTEQFF
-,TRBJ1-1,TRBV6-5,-,TGTGCCAGCAGTTGGGGGGTGAACACTGAAGCTTTCTTT,CASSWGVNTEAFF
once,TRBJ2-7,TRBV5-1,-,TGCGCCAGCAGCTTGGTACCAGGGATCGAGGACAGACCCTACGAGCAGTACTTC,CASSLVPGIEDRPYEQYF
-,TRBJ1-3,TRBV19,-,TGTGCCAGTAGTATCAAGGAGCTCAAGAGCTCTGGAAACACCATATATTTT,CASSIKELKSSGNTIYF
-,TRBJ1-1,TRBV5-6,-,TGTGCCAGCAGCCCCCAGGGAAGAACTGAAGCTTTCTTT,CASSPQGRTEAFF
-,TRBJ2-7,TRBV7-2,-,TGTGCCAGCAGCTCGGGCCTTCCCGGGGACTACGAGCAGTACTTC,CASSSGLPGDYEQYF
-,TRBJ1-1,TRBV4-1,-,TGCGCCAGCAGCCATCTGGGCCCCTCTGAAGCTTTCTTT,CASSHLGPSEAFF
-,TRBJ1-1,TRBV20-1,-,TGCAGTGCGCAGTATCAGTTTGAAGCTTTCTTT,CSAQYQFEAFF
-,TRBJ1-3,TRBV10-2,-,TGCGCCAGCAGTGAGCGGTCTGGAAACACCATATATTTT,CASSERSGNTIYF
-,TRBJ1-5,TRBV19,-,TGTGCCAGTAGTATGGGCAGACAGCCCCAGCATTTT,CASSMGRQPQHF
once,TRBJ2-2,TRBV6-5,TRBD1,TGTGCCAGCAGTTACGACAGGGATAGCACCGGGGAGCTGTTTTTT,CASSYDRDSTGELFF
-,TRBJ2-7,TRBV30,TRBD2,TGTGCCTGGAGTGTACGGGGGGATTTTTACGAGCAGTACTTC,CAWSVRGDFYEQYF
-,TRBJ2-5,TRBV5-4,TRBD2,TGTGCCAGCAGCCAGCGGGGACCCCAAGAGACCCAGTACTTC,CASSQRGPQETQYF
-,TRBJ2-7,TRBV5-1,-,TGCGCCAGCAGGAAGCAGGACTACGAGCAGTACTTC,CASRKQDYEQYF
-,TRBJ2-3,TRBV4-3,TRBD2,TGCGCCAGCAGCCAAGATAGGGCTAGCGGGAGGAGTCGTGATACGCAGTATTTT,CASSQDRASGRSRDTQYF
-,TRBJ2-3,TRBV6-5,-,TGTGCCAGCAGTTACTCAAGAGACACAGATACGCAGTATTTT,CASSYSRDTDTQYF
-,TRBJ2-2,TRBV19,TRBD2,TGTGCCAGTAGTCCAACTAGCGGGGGGACCGGGGAGCTGTTTTTT,CASSPTSGGTGELFF
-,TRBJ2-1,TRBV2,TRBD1,TGTGCCAGCAGTCGGGACAGAAACAATGAGCAGTTCTTC,CASSRDRNNEQFF
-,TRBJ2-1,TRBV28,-,TGTGCCAGCAGTTTAAACACAGGGTTCGATGAGCAGTTCTTC,CASSLNTGFDEQFF
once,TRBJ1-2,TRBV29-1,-,TGCAGCGTTGAGCGATATACGAACTATGGCTACACCTTC,CSVERYTNYGYTF
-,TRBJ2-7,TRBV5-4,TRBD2,TGTGCCAGCAGCTTGGCCGGCGGGGGGGCCGAGTACGAGCAGTACTTC,CASSLAGGGAEYEQYF
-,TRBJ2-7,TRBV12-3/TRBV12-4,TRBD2,TGTGCCAGCAGGTTAATAGCGGGATACGAGCAGTACTTC,CASRLIAGYEQYF
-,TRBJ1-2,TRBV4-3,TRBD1,TGCGCCAGCAGCCAGGAACAGGGGATGTACAACTATGGCTACACCTTC,CASSQEQGMYNYGYTF
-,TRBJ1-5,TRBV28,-,TGTGCCAGCAGTTTAGGTGGGACATACCGCAATCAGCCCCAGCATTTT,CASSLGGTYRNQPQHF
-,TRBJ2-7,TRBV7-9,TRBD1,TGTGCCAGCGGGGACAGGGGATCGTACGAGCAGTACTTC,CASGDRGSYEQYF
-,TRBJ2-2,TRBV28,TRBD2,TGTGCCAGCAGTTTGACTAGCGGGACGGTCGGGGAGCTGTTTTTT,CASSLTSGTVGELFF
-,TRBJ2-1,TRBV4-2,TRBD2,TGTGCCAGCAGCCACGGACTAGCGGTGAAACAGTACAATGAGCAGTTCTTC,CASSHGLAVKQYNEQFF
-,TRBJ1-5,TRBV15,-,TGTGCCACCAGCAGAGATAATCCGACGGGGCCCCAGCATTTT,CATSRDNPTGPQHF
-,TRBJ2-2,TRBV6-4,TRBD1,TGTGCCAGCAGTCCACAGGGGGACACCGGGGAGCTGTTTTTT,CASSPQGDTGELFF
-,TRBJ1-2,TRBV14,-,TGTGCCAGCAGCCCCCAGGGGAATGGCTACACCTTC,CASSPQGNGYTF
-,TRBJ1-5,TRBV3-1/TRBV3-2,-,TGTGCCAGCAGCCAAGAAGAAGAGGGTTATAGCAATCAGCCCCAGCATTTT,CASSQEEEGYSNQPQHF
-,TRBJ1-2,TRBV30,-,TGTGCCTCGGGAATTCAGACTAACTATGGCTACACCTTC,CASGIQTNYGYTF
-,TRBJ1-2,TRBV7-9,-,TGTGCCAGCAGCTGGCAGGGCATTGTCTATGGCTACACCTTC,CASSWQGIVYGYTF
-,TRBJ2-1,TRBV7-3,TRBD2,TGTGCCAGCAGCTTAACCAGGACTAGCGGGGGGCAAAGCTCCTACAATGAGCAGTTCTTC,CASSLTRTSGGQSSYNEQFF
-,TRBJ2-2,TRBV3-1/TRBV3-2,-,TGTGCCAGCAGCCACGCCGGGGAGCTGTTTTTT,CASSHAGELFF
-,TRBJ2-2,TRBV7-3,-,TGTGCCAGCAGCTTAGGGGTGGGGAGGCTGAACACCGGGGAGCTGTTTTTT,CASSLGVGRLNTGELFF
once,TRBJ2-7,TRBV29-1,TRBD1,TGCAGCGTTGACACAAACCGGGACAGCGTACGCGAGCAGTACTTC,CSVDTNRDSVREQYF
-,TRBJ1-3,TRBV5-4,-,TGTGCCAGCAGCCCGTCGGCGGGAACTGAGAACACCATATATTTT,CASSPSAGTENTIYF
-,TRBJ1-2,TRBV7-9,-,TGTGCCAGCAGCGATTACAGGGCACCTAACTATGGCTACACCTTC,CASSDYRAPNYGYTF